These 18 T cell receptor beta chains came from one sample sequenced in a study of cytomegalovirus exposure and HLA in healthy donors listed by TCRdb under 2017. Library method: the immunoSEQ multiplex PCR assay. What TCRdb holds here is the immuneACCESS table cut down to in-frame rearrangements. Part of the clones is not present; checked against another copy, under half of the missing clones reflect an unresolved V gene, and the others are unexplained. The sample contains 150,000 to 200,000 clones, 90% to 97% of them found a single time. Approximately 0.97% of the sample lies in the top ten. Sequencing was performed on PBMCs. These receptors all come from a woman aged 18-29 years in good health and CMV-seronegative.

This clone was counted a few times. The chain carries TRBV2 and TRBJ1-6; 10 bases agree with TRBD1. V lost 4 bases and J lost 9; bases outside the gene matches: 9. Germline CDR1 reads SNHLY; CDR2 reads FYNNEI. The length of the CDR3 is 16 residues. The CDR3 reads CASSAPGTGVGSPLHF. The CDR3, as DNA: TGTGCCAGCAGTGCCCCCGGGACAGGGGTCGGTTCACCCCTCCACTTT.

This chain links TRBV11-1 with TRBJ2-3, with D unresolved. The V end was cut by 5 bases, the J end by 4 bases, with 7 bases between. Germline V CDR1 and CDR2: SGHAT, FQDESV (reference sequence). This CDR3 comprises 12 residues. The CDR3 loop is CASSPIADTQYF. The CDR3 nucleotides are TGTGCCAGCAGCCCAATTGCAGATACGCAGTATTTT.

The V and J genes are TRBV7-2 and TRBJ1-1; 7 bases fit TRBD1. J gave up 10 bases and V 5 bases, and 19 bases lay outside the gene matches. Germline loops: CDR1 SGHTA, CDR2 FQGNSA. The CDR3 runs to 16 residues. The CDR3 DNA sequence: TGTGCCAGCAGCCTCACAGGGGACCTCTTCTTTTCTGGAGCTTTCTTT. Translation gives CASSLTGDLFFSGAFF.

The CDR3 loop reads CASSHPGLAGTGELFF. The CDR3, as DNA: TGCGCCAGCAGCCATCCGGGACTAGCGGGGACCGGGGAGCTGTTTTTT. This chain joins TRBV4-3 and TRBJ2-2, with TRBD2 matching over 13 bases. The germline V gene encodes CDR1 LGHNA and CDR2 YSLEER. V lost 3 bases, J lost 5 bases, and 3 bases stayed unmatched. This CDR3 has 16 amino acids.

The chain has TRBV6-5 and TRBJ1-2; 8 nucleotides align to TRBD1. Germline values: CDR1 MNHEY, CDR2 SVGAGI. The CDR3 runs to 14 residues. With V trimmed by 6 bases and J by 8 bases, 11 bases remained unmatched. CDR3 sequence reads: CASRGTGGSAGYTF. The CDR3 DNA sequence: TGTGCCAGCAGAGGGACAGGAGGGTCCGCGGGCTACACCTTC.

The chain combines TRBV7-2 with TRBJ2-7, with TRBD2 identical over 13 bases. The CDR3 sequence is 15 residues long. V trimming: 3 bases; J trimming: 4 bases; junction bases outside the gene matches: 3. Germline V CDR1 and CDR2: SGHTA, FQGNSA. This CDR3 is CASSLGLAGRYEQYF. The CDR3 nucleotides are TGTGCCAGCAGCTTGGGACTAGCGGGGAGATACGAGCAGTACTTC.

The chain links TRBV27 to TRBJ1-3; weak D call: TRBD1 (5 bases). CDR3 length equals 15 residues. Between the trimmed V and J ends, which lost 0 bases and 9 bases, there was a span of 15 bases. Germline V gives CDR1 MNHEY, CDR2 SMNVEV (reference sequence). CDR3 nucleotide sequence: TGTGCCAGCAGTTTATCGGAGATTTGGGGGGGCACCATATATTTT. It yields the protein CASSLSEIWGGTIYF.

The J gene is TRBJ2-3, the V gene TRBV29-1; D is perhaps TRBD2 (6 bases). Germline V gives CDR1 SQVTM, CDR2 ANQGSEA. V lost 8 bases to trimming and J lost 2 bases, with 20 bases between them. There are 15 residues in the CDR3. CDR3: CSHPCPSATTDTQYF. For the CDR3, the DNA is TGCAGCCACCCTTGCCCTAGCGCCACCACAGATACGCAGTATTTT.

V is TRBV29-1 and J is TRBJ2-7, with 8 bases that match TRBD1. The CDR3 has 14 residues. Germline loops: CDR1 SQVTM, CDR2 ANQGSEA. V shed 7 bases and J 0 bases; nucleotides not matched to a gene: 8. CDR3 nucleotides: TGCAGCGCAGAAGGGACAGGCAGCTCCTACGAGCAGTACTTC. It yields the protein CSAEGTGSSYEQYF.

CDR3 in amino acids: CATSEDRVGSVNTEAFF. The CDR3 coding sequence is TGTGCCACCAGCGAAGACAGGGTAGGCTCGGTGAACACTGAAGCTTTCTTT. J is TRBJ1-1 and V is TRBV15; 7 bases match TRBD1. The CDR3 runs to 17 residues. The J segment lost 0 bases and the V segment lost 5 bases, leaving 12 bases of the junction unmatched. The germline V gene has CDR1 LNHNV and CDR2 YYDKDF (reference sequence).

The chain recombines TRBV4-3 with TRBJ1-2; D is perhaps TRBD1 (6 bases). The CDR3 covers 14 residues. Germline assignment: CDR1 LGHNA and CDR2 YSLEER. With 0 bases removed from V and 5 bases from J, the gap between germline ends came to 10 bases. The CDR3 region has the DNA TGCGCCAGCAGCCAAGATTCTACAGGGTATGGCTACACCTTC. It is translated as CASSQDSTGYGYTF.

The chain recombines TRBV4-1 with TRBJ2-7; D is unresolved. Between the trimmed V and J ends, which lost 0 bases and 5 bases, there was a span of 8 bases. This CDR3 has 13 residues. Germline V CDR1 and CDR2: MGHRA, YSYEKL. The CDR3 DNA sequence: TGCGCCAGCAGCCAAGAATTCCGGGACGAGCAGTACTTC. Translating it yields CASSQEFRDEQYF.

The rearrangement links TRBV5-4 to TRBJ2-2; 7 bases line up with TRBD2. The CDR3 runs to 16 residues. The V and J ends lost 0 bases and 5 bases, in that order; junction bases with no gene match: 7. Germline V CDR1 and CDR2: SGHNT, YYREEE (reference sequence). The CDR3 region has the DNA TGTGCCAGCAGCTTGGGGGGAGGGATTGAAACCGGGGAGCTGTTTTTT. It specifies CASSLGGGIETGELFF.

This chain connects TRBV4-3 to TRBJ2-7; D possibly corresponds to TRBD2 (6 bases). Germline V gives CDR1 LGHNA, CDR2 YSLEER. V was shortened by 6 bases and J by 3 bases, with 18 bases between the two germline ends. This CDR3 has 15 amino acids. CDR3 amino acids: CASRSGRGGDYEQYF. Written as DNA, the CDR3 is TGCGCCAGCAGATCCGGAAGGGGAGGCGACTACGAGCAGTACTTC.

Only one count was recorded for this clone. The V call is TRBV9, the J call TRBJ2-3, with 11 nucleotides matching TRBD2. CDR1 SGDLS and CDR2 YYNGEE come from the germline V gene. The CDR3 totals 16 residues. V lost 3 bases, J lost 7 bases, and 10 bases stayed unmatched. CDR3 sequence: CASSGLSGGASNTQYF. DNA of the CDR3: TGTGCCAGCAGCGGCCTTAGCGGGGGGGCCTCAAATACGCAGTATTTT.

Note on this clone: At one end the junction does not follow the germline gene, possibly because of a read error. V and J are TRBV19 and TRBJ2-7; 7 bases map to TRBD2. Germline V CDR1 and CDR2: LNHDA, SQIVND (reference sequence). The CDR3 runs 13 residues. The CDR3 protein is CATSPGTKGELYF. The CDR3 nucleotides are TGTGCCACTAGCCCCGGGACTAAAGGCGAGCTGTACTTC.

V is TRBV12-5 and J is TRBJ1-6; D not resolved. Trimming pared 6 bases from V and 9 bases from J, leaving 15 bases between. CDR3 length equals 14 residues. Germline values: CDR1 LGHNT, CDR2 FRNRAP. The CDR3 nucleotides are TGTGCTAGTGGCCCCGAGCCGGAGGGTTCACCCCTCCACTTT. This translates into CASGPEPEGSPLHF.

The genes are TRBV7-9 and TRBJ2-7; D possibly corresponds to TRBD1 (6 bases). The V end was cut by 1 base, the J end by 2 bases, with 18 bases between. The CDR3 extends over 17 amino acids. Per germline, CDR1 SEHNR and CDR2 FQNEAQ (reference sequence). For the CDR3, the DNA is TGTGCCAGCAGCTTAGGAGACAGGAGGTTACCTACCTACGAGCAGTACTTC. Translating it yields CASSLGDRRLPTYEQYF.